A single sample is the source of the 29 T cell receptor beta chains below, sequenced in a study of cytomegalovirus exposure and HLA in healthy donors. PCR employed 60 Vbeta and 13 Jbeta primers. Generated by immunoSEQ multiplex PCR, the TCRdb table keeps only in-frame clones and is missing some. Of around 150,000 clones detected, approximately 80% appear once; the ten largest clones hold around 6.5%. The sequenced material came from PBMCs. The receptors derive from a male donor in good health and CMV-seropositive.

This chain links TRBV30 with TRBJ1-2, with a possible D match to TRBD1 (6 bases). V shed 5 bases and J shed 4 bases, with 8 bases lying between them. Germline CDR1 GTSNPN, CDR2 SVGIG (reference sequence). The CDR3 runs to 11 residues. Here the CDR3 DNA reads TGTGCCTGGGACAGGAGCTATGGCTACACCTTC. Its protein product is CAWDRSYGYTF.

As concerns this clone: This specimen includes other DNA sequences encoding the same CDR3. The chain carries TRBV7-3 and TRBJ1-4, with TRBD1 as a possible D gene (6 bases). Germline V CDR1 and CDR2: SGHTA, FQGTGA. CDR3 length: 15 residues. Trimming left V 4 bases short and J 4 bases short, with 13 bases between. The CDR3 spells CASSSQGQVNEKLFF. As DNA, the CDR3 is TGTGCCAGCAGCTCACAGGGACAAGTTAATGAAAAACTGTTTTTT. Variable domain in full (rest from reference TRBV7-3 and TRBJ1-4): GAGVSQTPSNKVTEKGKYVELRCDPISGHTALYWYRQSLGQGPEFLIYFQGTGAADDSGLPNDRFFAVRPEGSVSTLKIQRTERGDSAVYLCASSSQGQVNEKLFFGSGTQLSVL.

J is TRBJ2-7 and V is TRBV19; TRBD1 matches 8 bases. Trimming removed 3 bases from V and 4 bases from J; junction bases left unmatched: 8. Germline V gene data show CDR1 as LNHDA and CDR2 as SQIVND (reference sequence). The CDR3 is 15 amino acids. Here the CDR3 DNA reads TGTGCCAGTAGTATGAAAGGACAGGGCGGGTACGAGCAGTACTTC. This codes for CASSMKGQGGYEQYF.

The genes are TRBV6-1 and TRBJ1-3, with D uncertain. Between the trimmed V and J ends, which lost 7 bases and 0 bases, there was a span of 13 bases. Germline V lookup: CDR1 MNHNS, CDR2 SASEGT. This CDR3 contains 15 residues. This CDR3 reads CASKEAGISGNTIYF. The CDR3 DNA is TGTGCCAGCAAGGAGGCGGGAATCTCTGGAAACACCATATATTTT.

V gene TRBV18 combines with J gene TRBJ1-1, with 8 bases lining up with TRBD1. Germline CDR1 is KGHSH and CDR2 is LQKENI. The CDR3 has 16 residues. The V segment lost 5 bases and the J segment 7 bases; nucleotides outside the gene matches: 15. This chain's CDR3 is CASSDRDRIEGGEAFF. CDR3 in DNA: TGTGCCAGCTCAGACCGGGACAGGATTGAGGGAGGTGAAGCTTTCTTT.

The chain uses TRBV12-1 and TRBJ1-2; TRBD1 is taken as the D call from the table, unchecked against the DNA. TRBV12-1 is tagged as a pseudogene. The CDR3 loop spans 13 amino acids. Written as DNA, the CDR3 is TGTGCCAGCAGCTCAACAGGGGGCGATGGCTACACCTTC. Protein product: CASSSTGGDGYTF.

The J gene is TRBJ2-1, the V gene TRBV7-6; D gene ambiguous. The CDR3 extends over 12 amino acids. V lost 9 bases to trimming and J lost 1 base, with 7 bases between them. Per the germline V gene, CDR1 is SGHVS and CDR2 is FNYEAQ. In DNA, the CDR3 is TGTGCCAGTGCGGCATCCTACAATGAGCAGTTCTTC. This codes for CASAASYNEQFF.

The chain combines TRBV19 with TRBJ2-7; D call uncertain. Trimming took off 1 base at V and 1 base at J, with 5 bases between the two ends. This CDR3 comprises 13 residues. The germline V gene encodes CDR1 LNHDA and CDR2 SQIVND (reference sequence). The CDR3 spells CASSIGASYEQYF. The CDR3 DNA is TGTGCCAGTAGTATAGGGGCTTCCTACGAGCAGTACTTC. Variable domain in full (rest from reference TRBV19 and TRBJ2-7): DGGITQSPKYLFRKEGQNVTLSCEQNLNHDAMYWYRQDPGQGLRLIYYSQIVNDFQKGDIAEGYSVSREKKESFPLTVTSAQKNPTAFYLCASSIGASYEQYFGPGTRLTVT.

The chain carries TRBV28 and TRBJ2-7; 9 nucleotides agree with TRBD2. J lost 3 bases, V lost 5 bases, and 8 bases had no gene match. CDR1 is MDHEN, CDR2 SYDVKM, per germline. CDR3 length: 15 amino acids. As DNA, the CDR3 is TGTGCCAGCAGTCCAGCGACTAGCGGTCGCTACGAGCAGTACTTC. As protein: CASSPATSGRYEQYF.

This chain links TRBV9 with TRBJ2-4, with a possible D match to TRBD2 (5 bases). Germline V CDR1 and CDR2: SGDLS, YYNGEE. The CDR3 is 17 residues long. Trimming stripped 3 bases from V and 0 bases from J, with 16 bases between. CDR3 in amino acids: CASSGGGGSLAKNIQYF. DNA for the CDR3: TGTGCCAGCAGCGGCGGTGGCGGGTCACTAGCCAAAAACATTCAGTACTTC.

V and J are TRBV7-9 and TRBJ1-5; D remains ambiguous. Trimming cost V 0 bases and J 2 bases, with 17 bases left between them. Germline-derived CDR1 and CDR2 are SEHNR and FQNEAQ (reference sequence). The CDR3 has 18 amino acids. DNA for the CDR3: TGTGCCAGCAGCTTAGCTCTTGGAGGAAATAGGGGCAATCAGCCCCAGCATTTT. Encoded protein: CASSLALGGNRGNQPQHF.

This sequence joins TRBV9 and TRBJ2-7; TRBD2 matches 10 bases. V lost 0 bases to trimming and J lost 6 bases; unmatched junction nucleotides: 6. Germline values: CDR1 SGDLS, CDR2 YYNGEE. The CDR3 extends over 15 amino acids. CDR3 nucleotide sequence: TGTGCCAGCAGCGTAGGGAGCGGGAGGGTCGGCGAGCAGTACTTC. Its translation is CASSVGSGRVGEQYF.

With respect to this clone: The junction does not match germline at one end; this may be a read error. V and J are TRBV7-9 and TRBJ2-7; weak D call: TRBD2 (6 bases). Germline assignment: CDR1 SEHNR and CDR2 FQNEAQ (reference sequence). This CDR3 comprises 13 residues. The CDR3 loop is CSSSWPLAVEQYF. The CDR3 DNA reads as TGTTCCAGCAGCTGGCCACTAGCAGTTGAGCAGTACTTC.

The gene calls are TRBV18 and TRBJ2-1; D gene unclear. The germline V gene has CDR1 KGHSH and CDR2 LQKENI. Trimming removed 4 bases at V and 5 bases at J, with 9 bases between. CDR3 length: 13 amino acids. The CDR3 DNA sequence: TGTGCCAGCTCACGGAAGACTGACAATGAGCAGTTCTTC. Translated, it gives CASSRKTDNEQFF. Based on the CDR3 plus reference TRBV18 and TRBJ2-1, the full variable domain is NAGVMQNPRHLVRRRGQEARLRCSPMKGHSHVYWYRQLPEEGLKFMVYLQKENIIDESGMPKERFSAEFPKEGPSILRIQQVVRGDSAAYFCASSRKTDNEQFFGPGTRLTVL.

This clone has a handful of counts. The chain uses TRBV21-1 and TRBJ1-1; TRBD1 is the table's D call, not checked against the DNA. TRBV21-1 is assigned pseudogene status. This CDR3 has 17 residues. CDR3 sequence reads: CASSARGRTGPNTEAFF. The CDR3 coding sequence is TGTGCCAGCAGCGCCAGAGGCAGGACAGGTCCGAACACTGAAGCTTTCTTT.

About this clone: This sample includes further DNA sequences coding for the same CDR3. J is TRBJ2-7 and V is TRBV7-2; TRBD1 aligns across 8 bases. This CDR3 has 14 amino acids. CDR1 SGHTA and CDR2 FQGNSA come from the germline V gene. The J segment lost 2 bases and the V segment lost 3 bases, leaving 3 bases of the junction unmatched. CDR3 protein: CASSFGTGTYEQYF. The CDR3 DNA reads TGTGCCAGCAGCTTCGGGACAGGAACCTACGAGCAGTACTTC.

V and J are TRBV7-6 and TRBJ2-3; perhaps TRBD2 as D (5 bases). V lost 0 bases and J 3 bases, leaving 10 bases between the germline ends. The CDR3 is 15 residues long. Germline CDR1 and CDR2: SGHVS and FNYEAQ. The CDR3: CASSLAERWTDTQYF. CDR3 in DNA: TGTGCCAGCAGCTTAGCGGAGCGGTGGACAGATACGCAGTATTTT.

This clone has only a few counts. The chain joins TRBV6-5 to TRBJ1-2; 8 nucleotides line up with TRBD1. Trimming removed 6 bases from V and 5 bases from J; junction bases left unmatched: 11. The germline gives CDR1 MNHEY, CDR2 SVGAGI. The CDR3 totals 15 residues. DNA of the CDR3: TGTGCCAGCAGCGCCAGGGGGCAAGCCTCGTATGGCTACACCTTC. Translating it yields CASSARGQASYGYTF.

This chain links TRBV7-8 with TRBJ2-7; D call uncertain. The V gene lost 3 bases and the J gene lost 4 bases, with 13 bases spanning the gap. This CDR3 contains 14 residues. Germline V gene sequence: CDR1 SGHVS, CDR2 FQNEAQ. CDR3: CASSFTLGEYEQYF. In nucleotides, the CDR3 is TGTGCCAGCAGCTTCACCCTGGGCGAGTACGAGCAGTACTTC. Full variable domain (outside the CDR3, taken from reference TRBV7-8 and TRBJ2-7): GAGVSQSPRYKVAKRGQDVALRCDPISGHVSLFWYQQALGQGPEFLTYFQNEAQLDKSGLPSDRFFAERPEGSVSTLKIQRTQQEDSAVYLCASSFTLGEYEQYFGPGTRLTVT.

This clone was counted a single time. The chain uses TRBV27 and TRBJ1-2, with 12 bases fitting TRBD1. The ends lost 5 bases at V and 7 bases at J; junction bases unmatched: 14. This CDR3 region has 17 residues. CDR1 is MNHEY and CDR2 is SMNVEV in the germline V gene (reference sequence). The CDR3 reads CASSLLGWDRGLGGYTF. The CDR3 region has the DNA TGTGCCAGCAGTCTCCTCGGGTGGGACAGGGGGCTAGGTGGCTACACCTTC.

The rearrangement joins TRBV11-3 to TRBJ2-1; 10 nucleotides match TRBD2. Losses at the gene ends were 8 bases for V and 7 bases for J; bases not matched to a gene: 5. The CDR3 sequence is 13 residues long. Germline V gene sequence: CDR1 SGHNT, CDR2 YENEEA. This CDR3 reads CASSPSGSNEQFF. The CDR3 DNA follows: TGTGCCAGCTCGCCTAGCGGGAGTAATGAGCAGTTCTTC.

CDR3 DNA sequence: TGTGCCAGTAGTATTTTCCGAGGGACCGGGGAGCTGTTTTTT. Encoded protein: CASSIFRGTGELFF. The rearrangement links TRBV19 to TRBJ2-2; D might be TRBD2 (5 bases). Trimming took off 3 bases at V and 5 bases at J, with 10 bases between the two ends. The CDR3 consists of 14 residues. The germline V gene encodes CDR1 LNHDA and CDR2 SQIVND (reference sequence).

The chain carries TRBV6-1 and TRBJ1-4, with TRBD1 matching over 7 bases. Trimming took 6 bases from V and 6 from J; bases not matched to a gene: 10. The CDR3 has 15 amino acids. The V gene's germline CDR1 is MNHNS and CDR2 SASEGT. The CDR3 nucleotides read TGTGCCAGCAGCTCGACAGGGAGAGCGGATGAAAAACTGTTTTTT. This sequence encodes CASSSTGRADEKLFF.

V gene TRBV4-2 combines with J gene TRBJ2-1; 9 nucleotides match TRBD2. The CDR3 covers 15 residues. The germline gives CDR1 LGHNA, CDR2 YNFKEQ. V lost 5 bases, J lost 8 bases, and 10 bases stayed unmatched. CDR3 in DNA: TGTGCCAGCAGCTCAGTGATTAGCGGGAGTGATGAGCAGTTCTTC. Residues: CASSSVISGSDEQFF.

This clone was seen a few times. V and J are TRBV19 and TRBJ2-7; possibly TRBD1 for D (7 bases). CDR1 and CDR2 (germline): LNHDA, SQIVND (reference sequence). This CDR3 has 15 amino acids. The ends were cut back, 3 bases at V and 2 bases at J, with 14 bases in the middle. The CDR3 reads CASSIGGQLTYEQYF. For the CDR3, the DNA is TGTGCCAGTAGTATCGGGGGACAGCTTACCTACGAGCAGTACTTC.

This clone was observed once. The chain is built from TRBV4-2 and TRBJ2-3, with 10 bases aligning to TRBD2. The CDR3 is 16 residues long. The V gene's germline CDR1 is LGHNA and CDR2 YNFKEQ. J lost 7 bases, V lost 0 bases, and 7 bases had no gene match. The CDR3 DNA follows: TGTGCCAGCAGCCAAGATCGGGCTAGCGGGAGAAATACGCAGTATTTT. Its protein product is CASSQDRASGRNTQYF.

Comment on this clone: One end of the junction does not line up with germline, which may come from a read error. The CDR3 sequence is CASTANRELCF. As DNA, the CDR3 is TGTGCCAGCACCGCAAACAGGGAGTTGTGCTTC. The gene calls are TRBV25-1 and TRBJ2-4; D perhaps matches TRBD1 (6 bases). The germline CDR1 and CDR2 sequences are MGHDK and SYGVNS. The CDR3 length is 11 residues. Supplemented by reference TRBV25-1 and TRBJ2-4, the full variable domain reads EADIYQTPRYLVIGTGKKITLECSQTMGHDKMYWYQQDPGMELHLIHYSYGVNSTEKGDLSSESTVSRIRTEHFPLTLESARPSHTSQYLCASTANRELCFGAGTRLSVL.

The gene calls are TRBV7-9 and TRBJ2-7; 7 bases are a match to TRBD1. The germline V gene encodes CDR1 SEHNR and CDR2 FQNEAQ (reference sequence). There are 12 residues in the CDR3. With 2 bases clipped from V and 6 bases from J, the junction kept 1 base outside the gene matches. In nucleotides, the CDR3 is TGTGCCAGCAGCTTAAGGGGGCCCGAGCAGTACTTC. Its protein is CASSLRGPEQYF.

On this clone itself: At one boundary the junction diverges from the germline segment, which might be a read error. The rearrangement joins TRBV7-9 to TRBJ2-3; 7 bases fit TRBD2. In germline, CDR1 is SEHNR, CDR2 FQNEAQ (reference sequence). CDR3 size: 16 residues. DNA of the CDR3: TGTTCCAGCAGCTTTGAAGCGGGACTCACCACAGATACGCAGTATTTT. Translating gives CSSSFEAGLTTDTQYF.